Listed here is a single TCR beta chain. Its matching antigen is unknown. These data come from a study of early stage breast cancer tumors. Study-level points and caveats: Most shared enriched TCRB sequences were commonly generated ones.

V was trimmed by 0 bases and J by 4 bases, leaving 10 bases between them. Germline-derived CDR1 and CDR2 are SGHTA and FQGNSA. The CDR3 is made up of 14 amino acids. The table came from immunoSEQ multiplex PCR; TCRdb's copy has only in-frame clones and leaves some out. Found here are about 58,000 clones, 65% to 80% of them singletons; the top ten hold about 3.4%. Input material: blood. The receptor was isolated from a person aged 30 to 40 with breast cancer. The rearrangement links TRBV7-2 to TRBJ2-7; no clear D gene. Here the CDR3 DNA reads TGTGCCAGCAGCTTAGCGCCGACATATTACGAGCAGTACTTC. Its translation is CASSLAPTYYEQYF.